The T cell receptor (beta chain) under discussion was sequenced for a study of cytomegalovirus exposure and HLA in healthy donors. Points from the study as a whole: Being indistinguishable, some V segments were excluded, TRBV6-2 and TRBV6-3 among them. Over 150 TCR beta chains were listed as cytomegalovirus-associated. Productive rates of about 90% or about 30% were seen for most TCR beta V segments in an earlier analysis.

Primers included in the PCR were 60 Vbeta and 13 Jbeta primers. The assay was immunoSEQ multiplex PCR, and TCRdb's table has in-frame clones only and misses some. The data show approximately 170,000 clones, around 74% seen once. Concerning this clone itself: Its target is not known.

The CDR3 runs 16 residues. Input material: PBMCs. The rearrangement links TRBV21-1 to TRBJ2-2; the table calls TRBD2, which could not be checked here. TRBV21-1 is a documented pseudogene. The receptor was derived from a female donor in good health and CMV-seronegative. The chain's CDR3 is CASSLNEWGENGELFF. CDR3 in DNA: TGTGCCAGCAGCTTAAATGAGTGGGGGGAGAACGGGGAGCTGTTTTTT.